This TCR beta chain was captured in a study of shared clonotypes between healthy human individuals. Broader study findings: In contrast to clonotypes shared by all four donors, non-shared clonotypes had lower generation probabilities. An expected dependence of interdonor clonotype sharing on sequencing depth was noted.

This CDR3 contains 16 residues. The V end lost 3 bases, the J end lost 4 bases, and 18 bases lay between the germline ends. CDR1 is SGDLS and CDR2 is YYNGEE in the germline V gene. The assay was immunoSEQ multiplex PCR, and TCRdb's table has in-frame clones only and misses some. The table includes about 1 million clones, about 75% detected once. Remarks on this clone: Its antigen is unidentified.

V is TRBV9 and J is TRBJ2-3; D not resolved. The clonotype comes from a man between 18 and 35 years old in good health. The sequencing sample was made of memory CD4+ T cells sorted from blood. The subset denotes: CD45RA-negative fraction. CDR3: CASSASTTPGSDTQYF. The CDR3 nucleotides read TGTGCCAGCAGCGCCTCGACCACTCCGGGCTCAGATACGCAGTATTTT.